This TCR beta chain derives from a study of cytomegalovirus exposure and HLA in healthy donors. Study overall: Counted in an early data release were 65 million to 100 million unique TCRs from HLA-typed donors. Broader study findings: Later analysis showed most CMV-associated TCR beta chains appearing HLA-restricted. The records held CMV serostatus as the only immune exposure information.

Remarks on this clone: Its target is not known.

Researchers ran the PCR with 60 Vbeta and 13 Jbeta primers. Libraries were prepared by immunoSEQ multiplex PCR; TCRdb keeps only in-frame clonotypes and omits some of them. Among more than 200,000 clones listed, 83% were seen once. The CDR3 totals 14 residues. Trimming took 6 bases from V and 5 from J; bases not matched to a gene: 8. Despite likely unrecorded immune exposures, the donors were nominally healthy at the time of sampling. The source is a girl under 18 in good health and CMV-seronegative. The sequenced sample was PBMCs. The chain has TRBV23-1 and TRBJ1-2, with 8 bases that match TRBD1. TRBV23-1 is given ORF status, its function remaining uncertain. This CDR3 is CASRGTGMWYGYTF. DNA of the CDR3: TGCGCCAGCAGAGGGACAGGCATGTGGTATGGCTACACCTTC.